The following is a T cell receptor beta chain sequence with its context. This entry comes from a study of PD-L1 blockade in urothelial cancer. Overall study context: Twenty-five out of 29 patients were men whose urothelial cancer was bladder-origin.

Germline assignment: CDR1 SGHTA and CDR2 FQGNSA. The CDR3 has 16 residues. The V and J ends lost 5 bases and 1 base, in that order; junction bases with no gene match: 7. Only in-frame clones appear in the TCRdb table, and some are missing; sequencing was by immunoSEQ multiplex PCR. The sample yields about 84,000 clones, 82% seen once. The sample in question was PBMCs, obtained around atezolizumab (anti-PD-L1) treatment. This chain links TRBV7-2 with TRBJ1-3, with 8 bases aligning to TRBD1. This receptor was identified in a man aged 65 to 85 with urothelial cancer. The CDR3 DNA is TGTGCCAGCAGCCCCTCCGGGACAGGTTCTGGAAACACCATATATTTT. This translates into CASSPSGTGSGNTIYF.